The entry that follows covers one T cell receptor (beta chain) sequence. Its antigen is still unknown. Making use of molecular barcodes, quantitative 5'-RACE generated TCR beta libraries. TCRdb reanalysed the 5' RACE reads using MiXCR and keeps one entry per CDR3 protein. The sample includes 250,000 to 350,000 distinct CDR3 sequences, around 18% of them seen just once. This entry comes from a study of CD8 T cells in ankylosing spondylitis. Study findings and constraints: The clones that were linked to disease were reported to be significantly enriched in matched synovial fluid samples from ankylosing spondylitis patients.

Germline V lookup: CDR1 LGHDT, CDR2 YNNKEL (reference sequence). CDR3 size: 11 residues. Trimming pared 3 bases from V and 6 bases from J, leaving 2 bases between. The chain links TRBV3-1 to TRBJ2-2; no firm D call. Sequenced input: blood, either unsorted or a sorted T cell fraction (not recorded which). This clonotype was obtained from a male donor with ankylosing spondylitis or in good health (not recorded which). In DNA form, the CDR3 reads TGTGCCAGCAGCCATGCCGGGGAGCTGTTTTTT. Protein: CASSHAGELFF.